The 8 T cell receptor beta chains below come from one sample, sequenced in a study of spatial heterogeneity in lung cancer. General observations from the study: One measure, the expanded intratumoral alpha and beta TCR count, tracked tumor mutation counts.

Their cognate antigens are unknown. TCRdb itself ran the 5' RACE reads through MiXCR, one entry per CDR3 protein. The table records about 4,200 distinct CDR3 sequences, about 5.5% of them present only once. As for time point: sample taken at primary tumor resection. The starting material was lung tumor tissue, obtained at surgery. These TCRs come from a male donor with early-stage non-small cell lung cancer.

In this sample, this clonotype is medium-sized. This chain connects TRBV6-2 or TRBV6-3 to TRBJ2-4; D is perhaps TRBD2 (5 bases). CDR3 length equals 13 residues. Germline-derived CDR1 and CDR2 are MNHEY and SVGEGT. V shed 4 bases and J shed 6 bases, with 10 bases lying between them. This CDR3 reads CASSLASGNIQYF. The CDR3 DNA reads TGTGCCAGCAGTTTGGCCAGCGGAAACATTCAGTACTTC.

This clonotype was seen repeatedly, ten times or more. The rearrangement joins TRBV11-2 to TRBJ2-7; 7 bases match TRBD2. The germline CDR1 and CDR2 sequences are SGHAT and FQNNGV. The V segment lost 5 bases and the J segment 6 bases; nucleotides outside the gene matches: 7. This CDR3 spans 13 amino acids. CDR3 sequence (DNA): TGTGCCAGCAGCCTAAAGGGAGGGTTCGAGCAGTACTTC. It encodes CASSLKGGFEQYF.

This clonotype was picked up many times. The rearrangement joins TRBV29-1 to TRBJ2-3, with D hard to call. V dropped 3 bases and J dropped 0 bases, with 4 bases sitting between them. The CDR3 loop spans 12 amino acids. In germline, CDR1 is SQVTM, CDR2 ANQGSEA. CDR3 in amino acids: CSVEYSTDTQYF. In DNA, the CDR3 is TGCAGCGTTGAGTACAGCACAGATACGCAGTATTTT.

In its sample, this clonotype was seen a few times. V is TRBV28 and J is TRBJ1-5; D is uncertain. V was pared by 3 bases and J by 1 base, with 10 bases between. Per the germline V gene, CDR1 is MDHEN and CDR2 is SYDVKM. The CDR3 loop spans 15 amino acids. The CDR3 DNA follows: TGTGCCAGCAGTTTGATGGCGGTAAGCAATCAGCCCCAGCATTTT. Translating gives CASSLMAVSNQPQHF.

This clonotype was detected only a few times. This rearrangement joins TRBV28 to TRBJ2-7; weak D call: TRBD2 (5 bases). CDR1 is MDHEN, CDR2 SYDVKM, per germline. V was pared by 3 bases and J by 1 base, with 13 bases between. This CDR3 has 15 amino acids. CDR3 nucleotide sequence: TGTGCCAGCAGTTTGGGGAGACACCAATCCTACGAGCAGTACTTC. It yields the protein CASSLGRHQSYEQYF.

Notes on this clonotype: One end of the junction fails to match germline, which may point to a read error. V gene TRBV12-3 or TRBV12-4 combines with J gene TRBJ1-2; 8 bases line up with TRBD1. The CDR3 extends over 13 amino acids. The CDR3 is CASSDRGGYSYTF. DNA of the CDR3: TGTGCCAGCAGCGACAGGGGCGGCTATAGCTACACCTTC.

This clonotype is judged medium-sized. V usage is TRBV29-1 and J usage is TRBJ2-7, with D tentatively TRBD2 (5 bases). V was pared by 0 bases and J by 2 bases, with 8 bases between. CDR3 length: 13 residues. Per the germline V gene, CDR1 is SQVTM and CDR2 is ANQGSEA. The chain's CDR3 is CSVEDSVTYEQYF. The CDR3, as DNA: TGCAGCGTTGAAGATAGCGTGACCTACGAGCAGTACTTC.

This clonotype came up many times. The V gene is TRBV7-2, the J gene TRBJ2-1; the match to TRBD2 covers 8 bases. The CDR3 spans 16 residues. Per the germline V gene, CDR1 is SGHTA and CDR2 is FQGNSA. V dropped 1 base and J dropped 7; count of bases not matched to a gene: 9. The CDR3 sequence: CASSLDASGPGNEQFF. DNA of the CDR3: TGTGCCAGCAGCTTAGATGCTAGCGGGCCGGGGAATGAGCAGTTCTTC.